These T cell receptor beta chains were read from a single sample in a study of cytomegalovirus exposure and HLA in healthy donors. Method: immunoSEQ multiplex PCR; TCRdb's copy keeps in-frame clones and lacks some. The sample holds some 220,000 clones, about 80% seen once. The sequencing input was PBMCs. These receptors were collected from a woman aged 60-75 years in good health and CMV-seropositive. Both conserved end residues are part of each CDR3. A D gene is named only where the DNA matches it firmly. For some rows the clone size is stated as once, few or many, or as a class when expanded; others skip it.

size	D	V	J	DNA	CDR3
-	-	TRBV6-5	TRBJ2-7	TGTGCCAGCACCTCGGGCGGGGGACATGCCTACGAGCAGTACTTC	CASTSGGGHAYEQYF
-	-	TRBV6-5	TRBJ2-7	TGTGCCAGCAGTCCTGCCCCGACAAGGGGCTCGAACTTC	CASSPAPTRGSNF
-	TRBD2	TRBV12-5	TRBJ2-5	TGTGCTAGTGGTTTGGGACTAGCGGTCCAAGAGACCCAGTACTTC	CASGLGLAVQETQYF
-	-	TRBV28	TRBJ2-3	TGTGCCAGCAGTGGGGGCGGCGATACGCAGTATTTT	CASSGGGDTQYF
-	-	TRBV28	TRBJ1-2	TGTGCCAGCAGTTTCCCAATGAACTATGGCTACACCTTC	CASSFPMNYGYTF
-	-	TRBV28	TRBJ1-1	TGTGCCAGCACTTCCCAGGTGCTGAACACTGAAGCTTTCTTT	CASTSQVLNTEAFF
-	-	TRBV6-5	TRBJ2-2	TGTGCCAGCAGTCCCAGGGTTCCCGGGGAGCTGTTTTTT	CASSPRVPGELFF
-	-	TRBV19	TRBJ1-2	TGTGCCAGTAGTATGGGTCACCTGCAGGCCTATGGCTACACCTTC	CASSMGHLQAYGYTF
few	-	TRBV27	TRBJ1-3	TGTGCCAGCAGTCCAAAGTCCAGGGGTCAAAGAAACACCATATATTTT	CASSPKSRGQRNTIYF
-	-	TRBV10-3	TRBJ1-6	TGTGCCATCAGGGCGGACAGTAATTCACCCCTCCACTTT	CAIRADSNSPLHF
-	-	TRBV27	TRBJ2-6	TGTGCCAGCAGTTTATCGGGGGCCAGGGAACCTGGGGCCAACGTCCTGACTTTC	CASSLSGAREPGANVLTF
-	-	TRBV9	TRBJ2-3	TGTGCCAGCAGCCCCGCGACTAGTTGGGCAGATACGCAGTATTTT	CASSPATSWADTQYF
-	TRBD1	TRBV2	TRBJ2-3	TGTGCCAGCAGTGAACAGGGGGCAACAGATACGCAGTATTTT	CASSEQGATDTQYF
few	TRBD2	TRBV4-1	TRBJ2-5	TGCGCCAGCAGCCAAGGAGTAGCGGGTGACCAAGAGACCCAGTACTTC	CASSQGVAGDQETQYF
-	TRBD1	TRBV5-1	TRBJ1-3	TGCGCCAGCAGCTCCGGGACAGGGTCTGGAAACACCATATATTTT	CASSSGTGSGNTIYF
-	TRBD2	TRBV14	TRBJ2-5	TGTGCCAGCAGCCCCGGGACTAGCGGGAGTCGTCGAGAGACCCAGTACTTC	CASSPGTSGSRRETQYF
few	-	TRBV7-8	TRBJ2-7	TGTTCCAGCAAGCAAAAGCAGGCATACGAGCAGTACTTC	CSSKQKQAYEQYF
-	TRBD1	TRBV29-1	TRBJ2-5	TGCAGCGTTAGGACAGGGACGAGGAAGACCCAGTACTTC	CSVRTGTRKTQYF
-	-	TRBV30	TRBJ2-2	TGTGCCTGGAGCTCAGGGTTCTCCGGGGAGCTGTTTTTT	CAWSSGFSGELFF
-	-	TRBV7-3	TRBJ2-3	TGTGCCAGCAGCTCCCCTACGGGTACGCAGTATTTT	CASSSPTGTQYF
-	TRBD1	TRBV6-1	TRBJ2-7	TGTGCCAGCTTATCTTCGGACAGGGGGCGTAGTGAGCAGTACTTC	CASLSSDRGRSEQYF
-	TRBD2	TRBV5-1	TRBJ2-1	TGCGCCAGCAGCCTGACTAGCGGGGTATACAATGAGCAGTTCTTC	CASSLTSGVYNEQFF
-	-	TRBV30	TRBJ1-4	TGTGCCTGGAGTACACTAGGATGGCTTAATAGTGAAAAACTGTTTTTT	CAWSTLGWLNSEKLFF
few	TRBD1	TRBV5-4	TRBJ1-1	TGTGCCAGCAGCCGGGACAGCCAGACTGAAGCTTTCTTT	CASSRDSQTEAFF
-	-	TRBV7-2	TRBJ1-1	TGTGCCAGCAGCTCAGGAAGTTGGACTGAAGCTTTCTTT	CASSSGSWTEAFF
-	TRBD2	TRBV5-1	TRBJ2-1	TGCGCCAGCAGCGGGGGACGGGGGGATGAGCAGTTCTTC	CASSGGRGDEQFF
-	TRBD1	TRBV2	TRBJ2-7	TGTGCCAGCAGAACCTACGACCGGGACAGGGACTACGAGCAGTACTTC	CASRTYDRDRDYEQYF
-	TRBD1	TRBV7-7	TRBJ2-7	TGTGCCAGCAACACCGACAGGGGGGACGAGCAGTACTTC	CASNTDRGDEQYF
few	TRBD1	TRBV7-2	TRBJ1-1	TGTGCCAGCAGCGCGGACAGGGGGCGAGAAGCTTTCTTT	CASSADRGREAFF
-	TRBD1	TRBV7-9	TRBJ2-7	TGTGCCAGCAGCTTAGAACAGGGGGTCGAACAGTACTTC	CASSLEQGVEQYF
-	-	TRBV6-5	TRBJ1-3	TGTGCCAGCAGTTACTCGCAGGGTGTCACTGGAAACACCATATATTTT	CASSYSQGVTGNTIYF
-	TRBD2	TRBV12-5	TRBJ2-2	TGTGCTAGTGGCCCTGGACTAGCGCCTACCGGGGAGCTGTTTTTT	CASGPGLAPTGELFF
-	TRBD1	TRBV7-9	TRBJ1-1	TGTGCCAGCAGCGCAGGGGGGAGAACTGAAGCTTTCTTT	CASSAGGRTEAFF
few	TRBD1	TRBV27	TRBJ1-5	TGTGCCAGCAGTAACAGGGGCGATCAGCCCCAGCATTTT	CASSNRGDQPQHF
-	-	TRBV5-6	TRBJ2-5	TGTGCCAGCAGCCTGAGGTCAGGGGGAGGAGAGACCCAGTACTTC	CASSLRSGGGETQYF
-	-	TRBV5-5	TRBJ2-7	TGTGCCAGCAGCTTCGAGGGGGACTACGAGCAGTACTTC	CASSFEGDYEQYF
-	-	TRBV28	TRBJ1-2	TGTGCCAGCAGTTTAATCTCAGGGGCCTATGGCTACACCTTC	CASSLISGAYGYTF
few	-	TRBV11-3	TRBJ2-5	TGTGCCAGCAGCTTAGATGGGGCAGCCCAAGAGACCCAGTACTTC	CASSLDGAAQETQYF
once	TRBD1	TRBV19	TRBJ2-7	TGTGCCAATAGTACGCTTACAGGGGGGTCCTACGAGCAGTACTTC	CANSTLTGGSYEQYF
-	-	TRBV18	TRBJ2-1	TGTGCCAGCTCAACATCGACTAGTTCAGGCCATGAGCAGTTCTTC	CASSTSTSSGHEQFF
-	TRBD2	TRBV2	TRBJ2-5	TGTGCCAGCACCCAGACTAGCGCTGAAGAGACCCAGTACTTC	CASTQTSAEETQYF
-	-	TRBV7-2	TRBJ2-1	TGTGCCAGCAGCTACCCCTGGGTTCAGGGAGAGCAGTTCTTC	CASSYPWVQGEQFF
-	TRBD2	TRBV7-2	TRBJ2-1	TGTGCCAGCAGCTTAGGCGGGGGTACCTACAATGAGCAGTTCTTC	CASSLGGGTYNEQFF
-	-	TRBV4-1	TRBJ2-2	TGCGCCAGCAGCCTTACTCAGGGTGCCCGCGACACCGGGGAGCTGTTTTTT	CASSLTQGARDTGELFF